This T cell receptor (beta chain) was identified in a study of regulatory T cells in long-lasting Graves disease (dated by TCRdb to 2020 to 2022). Study-level background: Antithyroid drugs had been taken for less than 3 months by newly diagnosed Graves' disease patients. The study was conducted in China and was registered as a clinical trial. Patients with persistent Graves' disease were compared with patients with newly diagnosed Graves' disease using TCR sequencing and RNA sequencing of peripheral blood. TCR sequencing covered some 13 persistent and about 20 newly diagnosed Graves' disease patients, some 33 samples in total. General study outcomes and caveats: Patients with persistent disease shared more public clonotypes (around 2,500) than newly diagnosed patients did (more than 900). Only the TCR beta chain was sequenced and analyzed. Lower TCR Shannon entropy and fewer highly expanded clones were observed in persistent Graves' disease patients than in newly diagnosed patients, which suggested clonal expansion. The small sample size was acknowledged by the authors as a limitation that may reduce accuracy. Peripheral blood alone was examined, since thyroid tissue, which constituted the primary lesion, could not be accessed.

Library preparation was by multiplex PCR. The data were produced on an Illumina HiSeq 4000. CDR3 regions were amplified by Arm-PCR with iRepertoire HTBI primers to construct TCR beta libraries. Before sequencing, the PCR products went through gel purification. Regarding the original processing steps: Gene usage analysis of CDR3 amino acid clonotypes relied on the roughly 60 TRBV and about 15 TRBJ segments identified across samples. COPE and FqMerger were used to merge the filtered high-quality paired reads into contigs. BLAST was used to align contigs to IMGT TRBV, TRBD and TRBJ reference genes, with CDR3 defined following IMGT. Any clonotype with a frequency above 0.1% was classified as a highly expanded clone. Repertoire diversity was measured by Shannon entropy, and V-J evenness by the Gini coefficient. Public clonotypes were defined as clonotypes shared by more than one individual. The raw public data were reprocessed by TCRdb itself: fastp quality trimming at Q25, MiXCR clonotype calling, in-frame beta chains only. Each entry merges the rows of one CDR3 protein and shows their most common DNA and genes. What appears here as the V and J calls and clone size reflects TCRdb's work, not the paper's. Across this sample there are around 250,000 distinct CDR3 sequences, with 15% to 20% seen only once. The ten most abundant clones make up 14% of the sample.

This clonotype came up many times. This clone's antigen is unknown. Per-nucleotide qualities are absent, and no much larger clonotype sits a single base away. In light of the paper, this sample's time point label describes: newly diagnosed GD, antithyroid drugs for less than 3 months. For both TCR sequencing and RNA sequencing, RNA was extracted from PBMCs using TRIzol. The diagnosis of Graves' disease followed American Thyroid Association guidelines. The patients came from an endocrinology department in Xi'an, China. Each patient gave 7 to 9.5 milliliters of peripheral blood, collected in an EDTA anticoagulant tube. Ficoll Paque Plus density gradient separation was used to isolate PBMCs, and no further T cell sorting was performed. RNA quality was checked with an Agilent 2100 Bioanalyzer and agarose gel, and concentration with a NanoDrop 2000. This sample was also put to use in a study of T cells in Graves' hyperthyroidism and ophthalmopathy. Taken from the second paper: Stable Graves' hyperthyroidism was defined as no progression to ophthalmopathy during 18 months of follow-up. Hyperthyroidism patients were newly diagnosed, with disease duration under 2 months, and aged 18 to 65 years. Patients with uncontrolled infections, other autoimmune diseases, pregnancy or lactation were excluded. Clinical symptoms, serum thyroxine and TRAb, thyroid ultrasound, and orbital computed tomography formed the basis for the diagnoses. The TCR CDR3 was subjected to a first round of RT-PCR using the HTBI primer set and the Qiagen OneStep RT-PCR kit. Most expanded thyroid clonotypes (frequency above 0.001) were also detected in blood, a finding suggesting that blood repertoires may reflect thyroid immune responses. Ophthalmopathy was separated from stable hyperthyroidism by a 13 V-J signature model, with about 86% sensitivity and about 81% specificity obtained in cross-validation and 80%/75% obtained in testing. During validation, the model predicted progression to ophthalmopathy a median of approximately 7 months ahead of onset, with almost 71% sensitivity and around 73% specificity. TCR V-J signatures able to tell the groups apart were searched for in a discovery cohort of about a hundred patients, of whom over 40 had Graves' ophthalmopathy and more than 55 had stable Graves' hyperthyroidism. Prospective prediction of ophthalmopathy was tested in an independent validation cohort of some 19 hyperthyroidism patients and some 17 patients who later progressed to ophthalmopathy. For training and testing, the 100 or so patients in the discovery cohort were randomly divided in a 7:3 ratio. In addition, the study compared T-cell repertoires in thyroid tissue and in blood from roughly six Graves' hyperthyroidism patients. Once sampling was done, hyperthyroidism patients were given methimazole at a starting dose of 30 mg daily, whereas ophthalmopathy patients were given high-dose intravenous methylprednisolone. A second multiplex PCR round built the libraries, followed by size selection and purification. Paired-end sequencing of the libraries was performed with 100 bp reads on an Illumina HiSeq2000. Raw data were processed with SOAPnuke, discarding reads with adapters, uncalled bases, mean Phred below 15, or no exact constant-primer or identifier match. COPE v1.2.5 was used to merge high-quality paired reads, and clonotypes were defined as unique nucleotide sequences. MiTCR v1.1 was used to align clonotypes to the IMGT TRBV, TRBD and TRBJ reference segments. The analysis included only V-J combinations with a frequency above 0.0001, which together covered 99.2% of the repertoires. A TCS score was defined as the ratio between F50 (clonal expansion) and ExV (chaos), using BLOSUM62-based TCRdist between CDR3 peptides within each V-J. Welch's t-statistics and random forest reduced some 510 V-J features to 13, which were used in a naive Bayes classifier (R e1071). Sample size was not statistically predetermined, and investigators were not blinded to group allocation. The paper describes TCR Vbeta CDR3 sequencing of 120 to 150 peripheral blood samples, made up of 43 ophthalmopathy patients, some 80 hyperthyroidism patients and roughly 17 progressor patients.

The TCR originated in a woman younger than 45 with Graves disease. Donor details come from another sample of the same person, matched by shared clones. The sample was peripheral blood mononuclear cells (PBMCs), taken at new diagnosis, from a patient treated with antithyroid drugs.

Here the CDR3 is given as CASSTGQGAGELFF. The DNA is TGTGCCAGCAGCACGGGACAAGGGGCTGGGGAGCTGTTTTTT. The chain is made from TRBV5-5 and TRBJ2-2; a tentative D match to TRBD1 spans 6 bases. From the cysteine up to the phenylalanine, the CDR3 has a length of 14 residues. The sequence is cut down to CDR3 DNA, 42 bases in frame from base 1. The CDR1 and CDR2 encoded by the germline V gene (reference sequence) are SGHKS and YYEKEE. V lost 4 bases and J lost 8 bases; the stretch between them is 15 bases long.